Sequencing of this T cell receptor (beta chain) was carried out in a study of blood T cell repertoires in COVID-19. Authors' data handling: Nucleated cell counts were estimated from reference gene primer amplification. Sequenced by immunoSEQ multiplex PCR; TCRdb stores in-frame clones only, minus some. V, J and clone size are those of that table, while D and trimming were read from the DNA. The profile shows about 200,000 clones, roughly 88% of them singletons. In terms of age and location, participants ranged from roughly 18 to 90 years and lived in about 25 US areas. Participants' own reports of clinical history determined their cohort assignment. The CDR3 is 12 amino acids. The germline CDR1 and CDR2 sequences are SNHLY and FYNNEI. V gave up 8 bases and J gave up 3 bases; unmatched junction bases: 4.

The chain employs TRBV2 and TRBJ2-7; 7 bases map to TRBD1. The receptor was derived from a man aged 35 to 55 with acute COVID-19. The sequencing sample was made of PBMCs or T cells enriched from blood (not recorded which). CDR3 coding DNA: TGTGCCAGCCGGGACAGTCGCTACGAGCAGTACTTC. This gives the protein CASRDSRYEQYF.